This T cell receptor beta chain was sequenced during a study of T cell changes during pregnancy in multiple sclerosis. Repertoires were generated with immunoSEQ multiplex PCR, while TCRdb's copy carries only in-frame clones and drops some. This table holds about 67,000 clones, around 92% found once. V shed 5 bases, J shed 10 bases, and the junction held 16 bases outside the gene matches. Germline V CDR1 and CDR2: SGHTA, FQGNSA. This CDR3 has 16 residues. The sequencing here drew on peripheral blood, taken in the second trimester of pregnancy. The chain carries TRBV7-2 and TRBJ2-3, with 9 bases that match TRBD2. The clonotype originates from a female donor in good health, enrolled as a control in a pregnancy study. The chain's CDR3 is CASSPEGLATRWAQYF. For the CDR3, the DNA is TGTGCCAGCAGCCCAGAGGGACTAGCCACACGATGGGCGCAGTATTTT.